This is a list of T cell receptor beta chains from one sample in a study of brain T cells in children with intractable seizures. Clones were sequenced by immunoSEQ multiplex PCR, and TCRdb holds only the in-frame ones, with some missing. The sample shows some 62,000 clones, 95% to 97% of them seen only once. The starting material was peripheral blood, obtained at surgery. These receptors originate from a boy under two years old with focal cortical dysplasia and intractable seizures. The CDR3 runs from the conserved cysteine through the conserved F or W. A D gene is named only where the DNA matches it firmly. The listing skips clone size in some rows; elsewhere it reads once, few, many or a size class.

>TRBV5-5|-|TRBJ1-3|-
CASTTDGNTIYF
TGTGCCAGCACCACGGACGGGAACACCATATATTTT
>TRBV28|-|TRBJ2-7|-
CASSGPLQRVEQYF
TGTGCCAGCAGTGGCCCACTACAAAGAGTGGAGCAGTACTTC
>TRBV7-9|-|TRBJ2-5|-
CASSDQLALETQYF
TGTGCCAGCAGCGACCAACTAGCACTAGAGACCCAGTACTTC
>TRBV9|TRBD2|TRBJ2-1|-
CASSVAAGVQLYSYNEQFF
TGTGCCAGCAGCGTAGCGGCGGGGGTTCAATTATACTCCTACAATGAGCAGTTCTTC
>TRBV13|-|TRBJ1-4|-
CASSSSPPKTSSDEKLFF
TGTGCCAGCAGCAGTTCCCCCCCAAAGACATCGTCAGATGAAAAACTGTTTTTT
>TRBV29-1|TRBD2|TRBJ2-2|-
CSVPSGTNTGELFF
TGCAGCGTACCAAGCGGGACGAACACCGGGGAGCTGTTTTTT
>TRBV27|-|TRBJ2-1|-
CASSDHYNEQFF
TGTGCCAGCAGTGACCACTACAATGAGCAGTTCTTC
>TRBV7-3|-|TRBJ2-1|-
CASSSDGHFYNEQFF
TGTGCCAGCAGCTCTGACGGTCACTTCTACAATGAGCAGTTCTTC
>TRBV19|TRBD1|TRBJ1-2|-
CASSYGPGGSYGYTF
TGTGCCAGTAGTTACGGTCCAGGGGGAAGCTATGGCTACACCTTC
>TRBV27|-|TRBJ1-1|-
CASSLLANTEAFF
TGTGCCAGCAGTTTGCTAGCGAACACTGAAGCTTTCTTT
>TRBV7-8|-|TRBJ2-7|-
CASSLQVSYYEQYF
TGTGCCAGCAGCTTGCAGGTCAGCTACTACGAGCAGTACTTC
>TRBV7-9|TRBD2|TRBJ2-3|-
CASSPLAGTSTDTQYF
TGTGCCAGCAGCCCGCTAGCGGGGACTAGCACAGATACGCAGTATTTT
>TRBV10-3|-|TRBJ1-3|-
CAISESTGAGSGNTIYF
TGTGCCATCAGTGAGTCGACCGGGGCGGGGTCTGGAAACACCATATATTTT
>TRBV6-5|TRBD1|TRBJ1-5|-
CAGSNPGTDQPQHF
TGTGCCGGCAGTAACCCCGGGACAGATCAGCCCCAGCATTTT
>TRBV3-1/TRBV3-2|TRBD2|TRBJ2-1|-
CASSQDRGGVQFF
TGTGCCAGCAGCCAAGATCGCGGGGGGGTGCAGTTCTTC
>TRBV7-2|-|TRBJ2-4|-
CASSTTEKGYIQYF
TGTGCCAGCAGCACAACCGAGAAAGGTTACATTCAGTACTTC
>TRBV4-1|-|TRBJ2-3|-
CASSRRYFSDTQYF
TGCGCCAGCAGCCGCCGTTACTTCTCAGATACGCAGTATTTT
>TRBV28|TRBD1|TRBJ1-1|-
CASRIEWTGSTEAFF
TGTGCCAGCAGAATCGAATGGACAGGGTCCACTGAAGCTTTCTTT
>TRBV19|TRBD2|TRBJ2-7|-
CASSIVGGGASYEQYF
TGTGCCAGTAGTATAGTTGGCGGGGGAGCGTCCTACGAGCAGTACTTC
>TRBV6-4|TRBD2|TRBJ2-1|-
CASSDSTSGSNEQFF
TGTGCCAGCAGTGACTCGACTAGCGGGAGCAATGAGCAGTTCTTC
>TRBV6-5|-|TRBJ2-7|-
CASSYSGYTNEQYF
TGTGCCAGCAGTTACTCCGGGTATACGAACGAGCAGTACTTC
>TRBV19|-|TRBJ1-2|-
CASSQRRLYGYTF
TGTGCCAGTAGCCAGCGGCGATTATATGGCTACACCTTC
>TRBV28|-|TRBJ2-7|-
CASRLPDGPNEQYF
TGTGCCAGCCGATTACCCGACGGGCCAAACGAGCAGTACTTC
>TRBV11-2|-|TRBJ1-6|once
CASSLGDRSSYNSPLHF
TGTGCCAGCAGCTTAGGGGACCGTAGCTCCTATAATTCACCCCTCCACTTT
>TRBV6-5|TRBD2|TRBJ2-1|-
CASSYGTSGGYEQFF
TGTGCCAGCAGTTACGGGACTAGCGGGGGGTATGAGCAGTTCTTC
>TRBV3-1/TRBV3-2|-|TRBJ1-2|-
CASSQERGVYGYTF
TGTGCCAGCAGCCAAGAAAGAGGGGTATATGGCTACACCTTC
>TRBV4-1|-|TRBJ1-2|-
CASSQEGRRSYGYTF
TGCGCCAGCAGCCAAGAGGGCAGGAGATCCTATGGCTACACCTTC
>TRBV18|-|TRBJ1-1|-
CASSPQGTEAFF
TGTGCCAGCTCACCACAGGGCACTGAAGCTTTCTTT
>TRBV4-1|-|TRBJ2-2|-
CASSQEGRNTGELFF
TGCGCCAGCAGCCAAGAAGGCAGGAACACCGGGGAGCTGTTTTTT
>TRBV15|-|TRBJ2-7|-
CATSRYDPTYEQYF
TGTGCCACCAGCAGATACGACCCAACCTACGAGCAGTACTTC